The clone carrying this T cell receptor (beta chain) occurred many times. What it recognizes is unknown. Unique molecular identifiers tagged the TCRbeta library. Each CDR3 protein is one row after TCRdb ran MiXCR on the PCR reads. The sample yields about 170,000 distinct CDR3 sequences, around 10% seen once. Germline CDR1 is SGHKS and CDR2 is YYEKEE (reference sequence). The V end was cut by 4 bases, the J end by 3 bases, with 10 bases between. The CDR3 sequence is 14 residues long. The data originate from a study of T-cell reconstitution after alpha-beta-depleted transplantation in children. Study-wide results and limits: Roughly two months post-transplant, alpha-beta T cells reportedly originated from several hundred graft clones that had expanded. Once a year had passed after transplant, T-cell counts and diversity came mostly from newly produced T cells.

This specimen was PBMCs, taken before TCRalphabeta/CD19-depleted stem cell transplant. The chain carries TRBV5-5 and TRBJ1-4; D remains unclear. This sequence was found in a boy between 2 and 15 years old with acute myeloid leukemia, due to receive a stem cell transplant. CDR3 amino acids: CASSQEPPNEKLFF. As DNA, the CDR3 is TGTGCCAGCAGCCAAGAGCCTCCTAATGAAAAACTGTTTTTT.